This TCR beta chain is drawn from a study of shared clonotypes between healthy human individuals (TCRdb year 2020). At the level of the whole study: A couple of women and a few men aged 18 to 49 years were included in the cohort. For each donor, CD4 naive and CD4 memory were each run on three plates, CD8 naive on two plates, and CD8 memory on one plate. To estimate repertoire size and how much clonotypes are shared between individuals, the study performed deep sequencing of blood TCR repertoires from about five healthy adults. To increase sequencing depth and limit assay-specific biases, TCR repertoire library preparation and sequencing were carried out by different laboratories using diverse techniques. Between about 0.8 and 8.9 billion PBMCs per donor were obtained by leukapheresis. Points the paper makes about the study in general: Only blood was sampled, and tissue TCR repertoires likely differ from those in blood. Because the study included a small number of donors, the genetic and exposure-history diversity represented was limited. Based on pairwise subsampling, the degree of clonotype sharing among donors was expected to be affected by sequencing depth. Sharing across a few donors was observed for around 5% of naive CD4, around 3.5% of naive CD8, about 2.3% of memory CD4, and approximately 0.41% of memory CD8 clonotypes. Estimated clonotype richness was generally larger for naive than for memory subsets. Compared with non-shared clonotypes, the clonotypes found in all four sorted-subset donors had higher generation probabilities. Rarefaction of sorted-subset datasets indicated incomplete sequencing despite the large sequencing depth.

The donors were healthy, HIV-negative adults with no recently reported acute infections or vaccinations. All donors were Caucasian adults living in Nashville, Tennessee, USA. CD4+ T cells were enriched through magnetic negative selection, after which naive cells were positively selected on CD45RA and the remaining negative fraction served as the memory subset. Blood was collected by leukapheresis, and PBMCs were isolated by Ficoll-Histopaque density gradient centrifugation and then cryopreserved in liquid nitrogen vapor phase. Analytical flow cytometry was used to check the purity and quantity of every magnetically sorted T cell population. Each sorted fraction had its genomic DNA isolated and then quantified by UV absorbance on a Nanodrop 2000c. For this clone: Its recognized antigen is unknown. Base qualities are not provided; no much larger clone lies one nucleotide away.

Using the deep immunoSEQ assay, TCR CDR3 regions were amplified from genomic DNA by multiplex PCR. Extracted genomic DNA from each cell subset was distributed evenly across all wells of several immunoSEQ 96-well plates, and each plate was treated as a replicate. For sorted subsets, each replicate PCR was loaded with 200 to 250 ng genomic DNA, equivalent to 25,000 to 35,000 T cell genomes. Purified libraries were measured with a Qubit 3.0 fluorometer, size-checked on a Bioanalyzer 2100, and measured again with the KAPA Library Quantification kit. Each immunoSEQ 96-well plate was sequenced on its own single-read 150-cycle Illumina NextSeq 550 flow cell. As for the original processing: Because the immunoSEQ output included only junctional sequences and no quality scores, the filtering could not be the same as the filtering used for full-length reads. Sequences were annotated with PyIR, a Python wrapper for IgBLAST v1.9, and V/J genes and CDR3 were assigned using IMGT germline references. Reads were removed for weak V/J assignments (E-value above 1e-6), missing CDR3, stop codons, out-of-frame junctions, or ambiguous translated residues. V3J clonotypes were defined by identical inferred V gene, J gene, and CDR3 amino acid sequence. The percentage overlap between two repertoires was calculated by dividing the number of shared unique clonotypes by the size of the smaller repertoire. Richness of each repertoire was evaluated using RTK rarefaction, the Chao1 estimator, and Recon v2.1 estimates of unobserved clonotypes. For all TCRbeta clonotypes obtained by the gDNA method from a few donors, generation probabilities were computed with OLGA. Sourced from immuneACCESS, this table was stored by TCRdb with only in-frame sequences that have V and J called. A share of the clones is absent; for the studies checked, an unresolved V gene accounts for under half, and the remainder has no known explanation. That table is the source of V, J and clone size, and D and trimming were worked out from the DNA. The sample table holds approximately 640,000 clones, of which approximately 75% were seen once. The biggest ten clones account for less than 2% of the sample.

The germline V gene (reference sequence) sets CDR1 to MNHEY and CDR2 to SMNVEV. V and J lose 6 bases and 7 bases, and a span of 21 bases separates them. The CDR3 sequence holds 15 residues, the cysteine and phenylalanine included. Of the read, only the CDR3 DNA is kept; its 45 bases are in frame from base 1. Recombination connected TRBV27 to TRBJ1-1; TRBD1 is perhaps the D gene, given 6 matching bases. Sample: memory CD4+ T cells sorted from blood. The cell subset or site label on this specimen signifies: CD45RA-negative fraction. The TCR originated in a woman in her thirties in good health. The CDR3 protein is CASRYRRGGGSEAFF. The DNA sequence is given as TGTGCCAGCAGATATCGCCGAGGAGGGGGGAGTGAAGCTTTCTTT.